What follows is one TCR beta chain and its context. Its antigen is not identified. Profiled with immunoSEQ multiplex PCR; TCRdb holds only in-frame clones, not every one. The sample carries some 120,000 clones, around 90% recorded once. The data are from a study of T cell responses to AZD1222 COVID-19 vaccine. Study findings and constraints: The study found Spike-specific TCR breadth and depth rose after two AZD1222 doses.

The CDR3 extends over 14 amino acids. The germline V gene encodes CDR1 MDHEN and CDR2 SYDVKM. V dropped 2 bases and J dropped 8 bases, with 15 bases sitting between them. V gene TRBV28 combines with J gene TRBJ1-2; TRBD1 might be the D (5 bases). Specimen: peripheral blood, collected on day 0 of AZD1222 vaccination. The receptor's source is an adult in good health. The CDR3 region is CASSLRDLIFGYTF. The CDR3 DNA is TGTGCCAGCAGTTTAAGGGACCTTATTTTCGGCTACACCTTC.